This T cell receptor (beta chain) was retrieved from a study of T cell clonality in common variable immunodeficiency. Study conclusions and caveats: Compared with controls, CVID subjects had fewer shared TCRbeta clones. In common variable immunodeficiency, TCR beta chains reportedly carried fewer deletions and N-nucleotide insertions.

About this clone itself: Its antigen is currently unknown. The read stops 3 residues short of the end of the CDR3; the missing end is completed from the germline J gene.

Sequencing input was equivalent genomic DNA from CVID and controls. TCRdb keeps only in-frame clones here, not all; method: immunoSEQ multiplex PCR. The sample holds 25,000 or so clones, and no clone turns up only once. Germline V lookup: CDR1 SGHVS, CDR2 FNYEAQ. There are 13 residues in the CDR3. This rearrangement joins TRBV7-6 to TRBJ1-1, with D perhaps matching TRBD1 (5 bases). The receptor comes from a human donor with common variable immunodeficiency. Sequencing used peripheral blood mononuclear cells. CDR3 DNA (partial): TGTGCCAGCAGCGTAGGGGCAGAGAACAAA. Encoded protein: CASSVGAENK. The entire CDR3 protein is CASSVGAENKAFF.